The clone carrying this TCR beta chain was picked up many times. The sample belongs to a study of identical twins. TCRdb ran MiXCR on the 5' RACE reads and lists one entry per CDR3 protein. The sample includes about 920,000 distinct CDR3 sequences, 9% to 15% of them seen just once. The germline V gene has CDR1 ENHRY and CDR2 SYGVKD. Trimming removed 6 bases from V and 9 bases from J, with 21 bases in between. The CDR3 is made up of 14 amino acids. These data were also filed under a second study, of yellow fever vaccine responses in identical twins.

The sequenced material came from PBMCs. The V gene is TRBV10-3, the J gene TRBJ2-7; tentatively, D is TRBD2 (5 bases). This TCR derives from a woman between 18 and 30 years old in good health. This CDR3 reads CAIRADERTTRQYV. For the CDR3, the DNA is TGTGCCATCAGAGCGGACGAGCGTACTACGAGGCAGTACGTC.